Below, one T cell receptor beta chain is given with its context. Its antigen remains unidentified. The junction differs from germline at one of its ends, possibly a read error. Donors were healthy HIV-negative adults with no recently reported acute infections or vaccinations. All donors were Caucasian adults living in Nashville, Tennessee, USA. CD4+ T cells were enriched through magnetic negative selection, after which naive cells were positively selected on CD45RA and the remaining negative fraction served as the memory subset. Blood was obtained by leukapheresis, after which PBMCs were separated by Ficoll-Histopaque density gradient centrifugation and cryopreserved in liquid nitrogen vapor phase. Purity and quantity of every magnetically sorted T cell population were checked by analytical flow cytometry. Genomic DNA was isolated from every sorted fraction and measured by UV absorbance on a Nanodrop 2000c.

This entry comes from a study of shared clonotypes between healthy human individuals (dated by TCRdb to 2018 to 2021). In terms of the full investigation: Two women and a few men aged 18 to 49 years were included in the cohort. Per donor, three plates each were used for CD4 naive and CD4 memory, two for CD8 naive, and one for CD8 memory. To estimate repertoire size and how much clonotype sharing occurs between individuals, the study deeply sequenced the blood TCR repertoires of several healthy adults. To increase sequencing depth and limit assay-specific biases, different laboratories used diverse techniques to prepare libraries and sequence TCR repertoires. Between about 0.85 and 9.5 billion PBMCs per donor were obtained by leukapheresis.

Using the deep immunoSEQ assay, multiplex PCR amplified TCR CDR3 regions from genomic DNA. Extracted genomic DNA from each cell subset was distributed evenly across all wells of several immunoSEQ 96-well plates, and each plate was treated as a replicate. For sorted subsets, each replicate PCR was loaded with 200 to 250 ng genomic DNA, equivalent to 30,000 or so T cell genomes. Purified libraries were measured with a Qubit 3.0 fluorometer, size-checked on a Bioanalyzer 2100, and measured again with the KAPA Library Quantification kit. Every immunoSEQ 96-well plate was sequenced on a separate single-read 150-cycle Illumina NextSeq 550 flow cell. The source study handled its data this way. Because the immunoSEQ output included only junctional sequences and no quality scores, the filtering could not be the same as the filtering used for full-length reads. To assign V/J genes and CDR3, sequences were annotated using PyIR, a Python wrapper for IgBLAST v1.9, with IMGT germline references. Any read was removed if the V/J assignment was weak (E-value above 1e-6), the CDR3 was missing, or the read contained stop codons, out-of-frame junctions, or ambiguous translated residues. V3J clonotypes were defined as sequences sharing an identical inferred V gene, J gene, and CDR3 amino acid sequence. Percentage overlap between repertoires was calculated by dividing the number of shared unique clonotypes by the size of the smaller repertoire. Three approaches were used to assess repertoire richness: RTK rarefaction, the Chao1 estimator, and Recon v2.1 estimates of unobserved clonotypes. Generation probabilities were computed with OLGA for all TCRbeta clonotypes obtained by the gDNA method from a few donors. Imported from immuneACCESS, the table was reduced by TCRdb to in-frame sequences with V and J called. These copies leave out some clones; in studies compared against another copy, an unresolved V gene accounts for under half, and the cause of the remainder is not known. V, J and clone size are taken as reported in that table, and D and trimming were inferred from the DNA itself. This sample gives around 2,000,000 clones in total; 95% of them show up just once. 0.1% to 0.15% of the sample goes to the ten largest clones.

Study-wide conclusions, independent of this receptor: Estimated clonotype richness was generally larger for naive than for memory subsets. Because the study included a small number of donors, the genetic and exposure-history diversity represented was limited. Only blood was sampled, and tissue TCR repertoires likely differ from those in blood. Pairwise subsampling indicated that sequencing depth was expected to affect the degree of clonotype sharing among donors. Clonotypes shared by all four sorted-subset donors showed higher generation probabilities than non-shared clonotypes. Even with the large sequencing depth, rarefaction of the sorted-subset datasets indicated that sequencing was incomplete. Sharing across a handful of donors was observed for around 5% of naive CD4, under 4% of naive CD8, 2% to 2.5% of memory CD4, and less than 0.45% of memory CD8 clonotypes.

There are 13 amino acids in the CDR3, from cysteine to phenylalanine inclusive. The sequence is cut down to CDR3 DNA, 39 bases in frame from base 1. The CDR1 and CDR2 encoded by the germline V gene (reference sequence) are SSHAT and FNYEAQ. The origin of this receptor is a man aged 18 to 29 in good health. The chain couples TRBV7-7 to TRBJ1-1, with no confident D gene call. Specimen: naive CD4+ T cells sorted from blood. The cell subset or site label for this specimen denotes: CD45RA+ positively selected. The CDR3 region: CASSLDPSTEAFF. The nucleotides are TGTGCTAGCAGCTTAGATCCCTCCACTGAAGCTTTCTTT.